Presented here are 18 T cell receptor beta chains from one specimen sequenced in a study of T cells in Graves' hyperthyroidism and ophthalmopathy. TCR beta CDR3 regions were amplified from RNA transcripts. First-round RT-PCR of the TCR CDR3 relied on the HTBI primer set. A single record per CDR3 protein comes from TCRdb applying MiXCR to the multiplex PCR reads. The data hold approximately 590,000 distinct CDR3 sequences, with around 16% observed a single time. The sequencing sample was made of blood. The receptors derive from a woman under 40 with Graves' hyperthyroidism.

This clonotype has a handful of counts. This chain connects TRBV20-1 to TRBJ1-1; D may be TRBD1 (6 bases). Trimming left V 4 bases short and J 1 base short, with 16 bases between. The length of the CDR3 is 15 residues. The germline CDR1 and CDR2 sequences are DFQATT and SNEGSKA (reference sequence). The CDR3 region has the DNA TGCAGTGCTACCTGGACAGTTCAACAGAACACTGAAGCTTTCTTT. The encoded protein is CSATWTVQQNTEAFF.

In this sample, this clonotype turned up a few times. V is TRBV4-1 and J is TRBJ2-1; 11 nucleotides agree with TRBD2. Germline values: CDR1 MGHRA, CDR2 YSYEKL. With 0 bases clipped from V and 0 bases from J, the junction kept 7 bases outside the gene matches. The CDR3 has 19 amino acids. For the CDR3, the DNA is TGCGCCAGCAGCCAAGATACTAGCGGGAGTAGCATCTCCTACAATGAGCAGTTCTTC. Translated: CASSQDTSGSSISYNEQFF.

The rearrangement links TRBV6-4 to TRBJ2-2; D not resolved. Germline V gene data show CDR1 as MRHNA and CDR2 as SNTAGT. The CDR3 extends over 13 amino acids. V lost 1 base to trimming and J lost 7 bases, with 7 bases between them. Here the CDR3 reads CASSDWKDGELFF. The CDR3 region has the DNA TGTGCCAGCAGTGACTGGAAGGACGGGGAGCTGTTTTTT.

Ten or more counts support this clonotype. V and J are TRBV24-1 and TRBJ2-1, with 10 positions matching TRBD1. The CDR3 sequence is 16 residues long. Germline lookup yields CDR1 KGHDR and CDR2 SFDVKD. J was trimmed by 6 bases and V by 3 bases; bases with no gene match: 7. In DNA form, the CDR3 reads TGTGCCACCAGTGATCCGGGACAGGGGTTGTCCAATGAGCAGTTCTTC. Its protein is CATSDPGQGLSNEQFF.

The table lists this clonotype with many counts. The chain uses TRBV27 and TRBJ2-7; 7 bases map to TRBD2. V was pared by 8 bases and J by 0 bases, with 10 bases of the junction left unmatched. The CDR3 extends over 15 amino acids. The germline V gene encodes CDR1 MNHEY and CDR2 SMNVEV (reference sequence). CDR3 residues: CASCAGGGLSYEQYF. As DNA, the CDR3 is TGTGCCAGCTGCGCCGGGGGAGGGCTCTCCTACGAGCAGTACTTC.

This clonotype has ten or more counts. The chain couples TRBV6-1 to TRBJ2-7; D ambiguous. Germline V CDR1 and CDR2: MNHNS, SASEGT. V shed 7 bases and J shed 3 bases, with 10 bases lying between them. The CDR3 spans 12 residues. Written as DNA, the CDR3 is TGTGCCAGCATGAGCTCCAACTACGAGCAGTACTTC. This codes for CASMSSNYEQYF.

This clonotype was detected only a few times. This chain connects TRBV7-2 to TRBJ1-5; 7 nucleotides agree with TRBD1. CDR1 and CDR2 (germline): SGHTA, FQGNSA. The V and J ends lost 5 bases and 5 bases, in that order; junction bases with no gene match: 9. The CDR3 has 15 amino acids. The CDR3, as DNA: TGTGCCAGCAGCCTGTCCGGGACAGCCTATCAGCCCCAGCATTTT. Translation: CASSLSGTAYQPQHF.

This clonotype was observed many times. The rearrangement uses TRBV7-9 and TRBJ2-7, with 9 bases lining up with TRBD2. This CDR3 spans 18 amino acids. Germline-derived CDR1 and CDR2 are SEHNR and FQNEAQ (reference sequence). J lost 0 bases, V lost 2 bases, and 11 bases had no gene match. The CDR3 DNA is TGTGCCAGCAGCTTAATAGGTAGCGGGAGACCTAACTCCTACGAGCAGTACTTC. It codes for CASSLIGSGRPNSYEQYF.

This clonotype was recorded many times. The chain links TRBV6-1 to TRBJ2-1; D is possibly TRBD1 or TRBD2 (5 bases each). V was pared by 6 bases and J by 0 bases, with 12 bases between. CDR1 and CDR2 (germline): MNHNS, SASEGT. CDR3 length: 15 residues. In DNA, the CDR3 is TGTGCCAGCAGCTCCCGGGGCCGCTCCTACAATGAGCAGTTCTTC. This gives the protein CASSSRGRSYNEQFF.

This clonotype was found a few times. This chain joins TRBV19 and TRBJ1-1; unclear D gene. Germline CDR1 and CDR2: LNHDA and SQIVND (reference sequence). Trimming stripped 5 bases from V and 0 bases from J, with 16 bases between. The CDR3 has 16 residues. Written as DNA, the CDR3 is TGTGCCAGTAGTTCCGACGTCGGGAGGATGAACACTGAAGCTTTCTTT. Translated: CASSSDVGRMNTEAFF.

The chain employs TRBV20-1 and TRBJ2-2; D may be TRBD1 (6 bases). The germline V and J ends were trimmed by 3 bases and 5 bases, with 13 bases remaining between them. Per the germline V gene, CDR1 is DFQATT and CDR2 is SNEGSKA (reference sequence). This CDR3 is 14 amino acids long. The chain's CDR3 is CSASFLRGTGELFF. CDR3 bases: TGCAGTGCTAGCTTCCTCAGGGGTACCGGGGAGCTGTTTTTT.

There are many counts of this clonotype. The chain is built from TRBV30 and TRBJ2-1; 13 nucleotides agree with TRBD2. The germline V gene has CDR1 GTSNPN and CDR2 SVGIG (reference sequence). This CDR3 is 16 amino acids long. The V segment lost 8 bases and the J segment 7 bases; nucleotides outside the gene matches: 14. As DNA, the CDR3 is TGTGCCCAAACCCCTAAACTAGCGGGAGGGCTGAATGAGCAGTTCTTC. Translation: CAQTPKLAGGLNEQFF.

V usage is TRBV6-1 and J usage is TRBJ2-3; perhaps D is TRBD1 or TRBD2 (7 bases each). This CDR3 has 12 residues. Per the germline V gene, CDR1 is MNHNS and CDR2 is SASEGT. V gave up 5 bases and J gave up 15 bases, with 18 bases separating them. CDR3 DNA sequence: TGTGCCAGCAGTCCGCCTCAGGGGGGGCATTATTTT. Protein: CASSPPQGGHYF.

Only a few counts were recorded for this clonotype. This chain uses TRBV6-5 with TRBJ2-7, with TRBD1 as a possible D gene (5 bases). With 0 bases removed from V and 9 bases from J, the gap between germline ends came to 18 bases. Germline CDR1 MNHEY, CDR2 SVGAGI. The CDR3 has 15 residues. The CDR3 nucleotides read TGTGCCAGCAGTTACTCATCAGGGCAGCGACTCGGGCAGTACTTC. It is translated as CASSYSSGQRLGQYF.

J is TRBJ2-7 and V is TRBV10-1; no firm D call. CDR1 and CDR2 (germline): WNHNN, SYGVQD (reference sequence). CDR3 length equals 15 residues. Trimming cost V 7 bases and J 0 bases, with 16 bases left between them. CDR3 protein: CASTLQTESSYEQYF. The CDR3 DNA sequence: TGCGCCAGCACCCTTCAGACCGAGAGCTCCTACGAGCAGTACTTC.

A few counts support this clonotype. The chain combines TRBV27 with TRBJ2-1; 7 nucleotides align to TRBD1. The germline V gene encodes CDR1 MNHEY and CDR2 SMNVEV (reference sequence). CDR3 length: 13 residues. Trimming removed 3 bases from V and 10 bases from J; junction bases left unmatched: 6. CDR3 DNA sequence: TGTGCCAGCAGTTTTAAGGGGGCTCAGGAGCAGTTCTTC. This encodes CASSFKGAQEQFF.

The CDR3 sequence: CSAREGGRQGETQYF. The CDR3 bases are TGCAGTGCTAGAGAGGGAGGGCGGCAAGGGGAGACCCAGTACTTC. V usage is TRBV20-1 and J usage is TRBJ2-5; 7 nucleotides agree with TRBD2. V trimming: 0 bases; J trimming: 5 bases; junction bases outside the gene matches: 9. This CDR3 has 15 amino acids. Germline CDR1 is DFQATT and CDR2 is SNEGSKA (reference sequence).

The CDR3 here is CSARATGQPQHF. For the CDR3, the DNA is TGCAGTGCTAGGGCGACAGGCCAGCCCCAGCATTTT. This rearrangement joins TRBV20-1 to TRBJ1-5; D possibly corresponds to TRBD1 (6 bases). Germline loops: CDR1 DFQATT, CDR2 SNEGSKA (reference sequence). Trimming took 3 bases from V and 7 from J, leaving 10 bases between them. There are 12 residues in the CDR3.